The subject of this entry is one TCR beta chain. These data come from a study of cytomegalovirus exposure and HLA in healthy donors. Trimming shortened V by 0 bases and J by 9 bases, and 6 bases separated the two germline ends. Germline assignment: CDR1 LGHNA and CDR2 YNFKEQ. The CDR3 has 12 amino acids. PCR used 60 Vbeta primers and 13 Jbeta primers. Assay: immunoSEQ multiplex PCR; the TCRdb copy retains only in-frame clones and omits some. The sample consists of about 140,000 clones, 80% of them appearing once. The chain couples TRBV4-2 to TRBJ2-1; D is perhaps TRBD2 (5 bases). The receptor was isolated from a man over 45 in good health and CMV-seronegative. The specimen was PBMCs. The CDR3 nucleotides are TGTGCCAGCAGCCAAGATCGGGGTGAGCAGTTCTTC. Amino acids: CASSQDRGEQFF.